The clone carrying this T cell receptor (beta chain) has a count of ten or more. Its antigen is as yet unknown. J gave up 0 bases and V 1 base, and 3 bases lay outside the gene matches. Germline-derived CDR1 and CDR2 are DFQATT and SNEGSKA (reference sequence). The CDR3 is made up of 14 amino acids. The entry originates in a study of Graves' ophthalmopathy and Graves' hyperthyroidism. Broader study findings: Most clonotypes expanded in thyroid above 0.001 frequency were present in blood too.

Amplified TCR beta CDR3 regions were obtained using RNA transcripts as template. The workflow started with a first-round RT-PCR run with HTBI primers and then moved on to a second-round multiplex PCR. TCRdb redid the calling of the multiplex PCR reads with MiXCR, one entry per CDR3 protein. This table holds fewer than 250,000 distinct CDR3 sequences, approximately 28% found once. The diagnosis combined clinical symptoms, thyroxine, TRAb, thyroid ultrasound and orbital computed tomography scans. Sequencing was carried out using peripheral blood. The receptor's source is a man aged 45 to 65 with Graves' ophthalmopathy. This chain joins TRBV20-1 and TRBJ2-7; TRBD2 matches at 7 bases. CDR3 protein: CSARVLADSYEQYF. The CDR3 nucleotides are TGCAGTGCTAGAGTTCTAGCGGACTCCTACGAGCAGTACTTC.